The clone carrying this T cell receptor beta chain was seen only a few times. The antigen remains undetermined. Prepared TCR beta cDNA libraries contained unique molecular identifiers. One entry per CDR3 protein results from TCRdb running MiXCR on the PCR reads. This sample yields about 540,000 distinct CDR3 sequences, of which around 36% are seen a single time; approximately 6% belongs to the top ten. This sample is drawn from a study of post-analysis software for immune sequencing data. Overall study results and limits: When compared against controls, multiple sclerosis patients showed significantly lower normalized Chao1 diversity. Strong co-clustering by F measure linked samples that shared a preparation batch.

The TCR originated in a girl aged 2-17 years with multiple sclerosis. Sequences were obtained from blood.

The CDR3 loop is CSVGDRENSPLHF. CDR3 nucleotides: TGCAGCGTTGGTGACAGGGAGAATTCACCCCTCCACTTT. J is TRBJ1-6 and V is TRBV29-1; 7 bases align to TRBD1. CDR1 and CDR2 from the germline V gene are SQVTM and ANQGSEA. V lost 4 bases, J lost 7 bases, and 4 bases stayed unmatched. The CDR3 consists of 13 residues.